The clone carrying this T cell receptor beta chain was picked up a small number of times. These data belong to a study of blood T cell repertoires in COVID-19. Study at large: Samples came from the United States, Italy and Spain, spanning acute and convalescent COVID-19. T cells, B-cell-depleted T cells, or PBMCs supplied cDNA or gDNA.

The CDR3 sequence is 16 residues long. V was shortened by 4 bases and J by 1 base, with 19 bases between the two germline ends. Germline loops: CDR1 SQVTM, CDR2 ANQGSEA. In the original workflow: Reference gene primer amplification in the assay estimated nucleated cell counts. The method was immunoSEQ multiplex PCR; TCRdb's version includes in-frame clones alone and lacks a portion of them. D and trimming were read from the DNA, whereas the V and J calls and clone size are those reported in that table. The sample includes approximately 140,000 clones, around 87% of them seen just once. Sequenced input: peripheral blood. This chain connects TRBV29-1 to TRBJ1-1; D may be TRBD1 (5 bases). The TCR originated in a man of 80 years or more with acute or convalescent COVID-19. CDR3 sequence (DNA): TGCAGCGTTGGCGGTGTTGGTACAGGCAGGAACACTGAAGCTTTCTTT. Encoded protein: CSVGGVGTGRNTEAFF.